This T cell receptor (beta chain) was found in a study of T-cell reconstitution after alpha-beta-depleted transplantation in children (dated by TCRdb to the mid-2010s). Regarding the complete study: Using TCR repertoire profiling, the study quantitatively followed how T-cell immune reconstitution unfolded in children after TCRalphabeta/CD19-depleted allogeneic hematopoietic cell transplantation.

Including cysteine and phenylalanine, the CDR3 has 13 amino acids. Only CDR3 DNA is held: 39 bases, read in frame from base 1. Trimming takes 5 bases from V and 4 bases from J, and the germline ends sit 10 bases apart. Libraries were prepared through PCR. This sample was sequenced with an Illumina HiSeq 2500. Molecular barcoding was employed in the preparation of TCR libraries, with unique molecular identifiers being used to normalize TCRbeta repertoire quantification. TCRdb ran its own pipeline on the public reads, namely fastp trimming at Q25 and MiXCR clone calling, and kept in-frame beta chains. Each entry is one CDR3 protein sequence, shown with its most common DNA and genes. Within this sample are more than 120,000 distinct CDR3 sequences, with around 10% of them counted one time only. 15% to 20% of the sample rests with the top ten. This clonotype was seen repeatedly, ten times or more. What this receptor recognizes is not known. Base quality data are lacking; no much larger clone is found one base away.

The paper as a whole reports these results and caveats: In some patients, high TCRbeta diversity at day 60 was attributed to recipient T cells and intrathymic progenitors that had survived conditioning. Over the following months the frequencies of hyperexpanded clones went down, and after one year T-cell counts and TCRbeta diversity were mostly credited to newly produced T cells. The apparently early alphabetaT-cell count recovery about two months after transplant was reportedly dependent on only several hundred rapidly expanded clones derived from non-depleted graft cells.

The label giving this sample's treatment or condition can be read as: allogeneic hematopoietic cell transplantation with graft depleted of TCRalphabeta T cells and CD19 B cells. Transplant recipients were children who received TCRalphabeta/CD19-depleted allogeneic hematopoietic cell grafts. The chain is encoded by TRBV12-3 or TRBV12-4 joined to TRBJ2-3; the D element might be TRBD1 or TRBD2, as each aligns at 5 bases. This specimen consisted of PBMCs, mostly from graft donor cells, obtained 180 days after TCRalphabeta/CD19-depleted stem cell transplant. The sequence came from a female patient younger than 10 who had a stem cell transplant for congenital amegakaryocytic thrombocytopenia, so the T cells may come from the graft donor. The nucleotide sequence reads as follows: TGTGCCAGCAGTATTCAGGGAGCAGATACGCAGTATTTT. It specifies CASSIQGADTQYF.